The 9 T cell receptor beta chains below were found in one sample sequenced in a study of blood T cells in healthy people across ages. Next came a second PCR, run for about 7 to 12 cycles, which used a sample-barcoded 5' primer along with a J-beta primer mix. TCRdb redid the calling of the 5' RACE reads with MiXCR, one entry per CDR3 protein. The data hold approximately 1.5 million distinct CDR3 sequences, with almost 35% observed a single time. The sequencing input was blood. The source is a woman aged 30 to 39 in good health.

This chain links TRBV18 with TRBJ2-3; 15 nucleotides match TRBD2. Germline V CDR1 and CDR2: KGHSH, LQKENI. Germline trimming cut 5 bases from V and 4 bases from J; bases unmatched to any gene: 4. The CDR3 spans 16 residues. This chain's CDR3 is CASSTGLAGGADTQYF. In DNA, the CDR3 is TGTGCCAGCTCAACTGGACTAGCGGGAGGGGCAGATACGCAGTATTTT.

This clonotype was observed a single time. The chain is built from TRBV5-5 and TRBJ2-7, with 9 bases that match TRBD2. CDR1 and CDR2 (germline): SGHKS, YYEKEE (reference sequence). CDR3 length: 16 amino acids. The V gene end was trimmed by 4 bases and the J gene end by 0 bases; junction bases not matched to a gene: 8. The DNA for the CDR3 is TGTGCCAGCAGCCGGGACAGCGGGGGGCGCTCCTACGAGCAGTACTTC. Its protein product is CASSRDSGGRSYEQYF.

A few counts support this clonotype. This chain uses TRBV20-1 with TRBJ1-5; the match to TRBD1 covers 11 bases. Germline lookup yields CDR1 DFQATT and CDR2 SNEGSKA (reference sequence). The CDR3 contains 14 residues. V gave up 3 bases and J gave up 5 bases; unmatched junction bases: 3. This chain's CDR3 is CSASGQGAYQPQHF. CDR3 in DNA: TGCAGTGCTAGTGGACAGGGGGCCTATCAGCCCCAGCATTTT.

The CDR3 coding sequence is TGTGCCAGCAGCCCCTCCGGGGCTAATGAAAAACTGTTTTTT. Protein product: CASSPSGANEKLFF. This rearrangement joins TRBV7-6 to TRBJ1-4; D gene unclear. V was clipped by 5 bases and J by 3 bases, with 10 bases between them. Per the germline V gene, CDR1 is SGHVS and CDR2 is FNYEAQ. The CDR3 consists of 14 residues. The entire variable domain, with the rest obtained from reference TRBV7-6 and TRBJ1-4, is as follows: GAGVSQSPRYKVTKRGQDVALRCDPISGHVSLYWYRQALGQGPEFLTYFNYEAQQDKSGLPNDRFSAERPEGSISTLTIQRTEQRDSAMYRCASSPSGANEKLFFGSGTQLSVL.

This clonotype showed up just once. This sequence joins TRBV12-3 or TRBV12-4 and TRBJ2-2, with 8 positions matching TRBD1. CDR3 length equals 15 residues. V shed 6 bases and J 6 bases; nucleotides not matched to a gene: 9. The CDR3 sequence is CASSFRTGYPGELFF. CDR3 nucleotide sequence: TGTGCCAGCAGCTTCCGGACAGGGTACCCCGGGGAGCTGTTTTTT.

The chain recombines TRBV4-2 with TRBJ2-7; D gene uncertain. The CDR3 contains 13 residues. Trimming shortened V by 1 base and J by 2 bases, and 6 bases separated the two germline ends. Germline-derived CDR1 and CDR2 are LGHNA and YNFKEQ. The CDR3 nucleotides are TGTGCCAGCAGCCAAGCAGTCCCCTACGAGCAGTACTTC. Its protein product is CASSQAVPYEQYF.

With regard to this clonotype: This clone may be a read error of a much larger clone one base away. The CDR3 does not end in the conserved phenylalanine or tryptophan, so this is likely a read error. The V call is TRBV5-5, the J call TRBJ2-3; D is unclear. Looked up from germline, CDR1 is SGHKS and CDR2 is YYEKEE (reference sequence). CDR3 length: 15 amino acids. Trimming took 4 bases from V and 6 from J, leaving 18 bases between them. The CDR3 DNA is TGTGCCAGCAGCGCAAACAATAGGAATAGGGATACGCAGTATATT. It codes for CASSANNRNRDTQYI.

The chain has TRBV9 and TRBJ2-5, with 10 bases fitting TRBD1. The better agreement between TRBJ2-7 and the DNA end casts doubt on the J call. The V gene's germline CDR1 is SGDLS and CDR2 YYNGEE. The CDR3 spans 13 residues. DNA for the CDR3: TGTGCCAGCAGCCCATGGGACAGGGGCGAGCAGTACTTC. Protein product: CASSPWDRGEQYF.

This clonotype was detected a few times. V usage is TRBV6-1 and J usage is TRBJ2-4; the D call may be TRBD1 or TRBD2 (5 bases each). The better agreement between TRBJ2-7 and the DNA end casts doubt on the J call. This CDR3 spans 13 amino acids. Germline-derived CDR1 and CDR2 are MNHNS and SASEGT. CDR3 amino acids: CASSDRELYEQYF. The CDR3 DNA reads as TGTGCCAGCAGTGACAGGGAGCTCTACGAGCAGTACTTC.